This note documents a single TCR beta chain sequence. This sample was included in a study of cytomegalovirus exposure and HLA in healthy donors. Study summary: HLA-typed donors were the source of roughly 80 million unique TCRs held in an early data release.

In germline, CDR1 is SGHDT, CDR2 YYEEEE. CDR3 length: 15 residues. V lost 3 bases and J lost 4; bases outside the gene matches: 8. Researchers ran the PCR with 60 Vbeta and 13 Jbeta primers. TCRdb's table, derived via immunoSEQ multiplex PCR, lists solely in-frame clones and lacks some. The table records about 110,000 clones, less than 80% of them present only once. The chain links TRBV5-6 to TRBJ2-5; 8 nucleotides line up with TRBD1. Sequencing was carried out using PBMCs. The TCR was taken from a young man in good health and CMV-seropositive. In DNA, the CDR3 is TGTGCCAGCAGCTCAGGGGGCAGGGGAGGAGAGACCCAGTACTTC. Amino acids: CASSSGGRGGETQYF. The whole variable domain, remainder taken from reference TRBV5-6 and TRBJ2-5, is DAGVTQSPTHLIKTRGQQVTLRCSPKSGHDTVSWYQQALGQGPQFIFQYYEEEERQRGNFPDRFSGHQFPNYSSELNVNALLLGDSALYLCASSSGGRGGETQYFGPGTRLLVL.